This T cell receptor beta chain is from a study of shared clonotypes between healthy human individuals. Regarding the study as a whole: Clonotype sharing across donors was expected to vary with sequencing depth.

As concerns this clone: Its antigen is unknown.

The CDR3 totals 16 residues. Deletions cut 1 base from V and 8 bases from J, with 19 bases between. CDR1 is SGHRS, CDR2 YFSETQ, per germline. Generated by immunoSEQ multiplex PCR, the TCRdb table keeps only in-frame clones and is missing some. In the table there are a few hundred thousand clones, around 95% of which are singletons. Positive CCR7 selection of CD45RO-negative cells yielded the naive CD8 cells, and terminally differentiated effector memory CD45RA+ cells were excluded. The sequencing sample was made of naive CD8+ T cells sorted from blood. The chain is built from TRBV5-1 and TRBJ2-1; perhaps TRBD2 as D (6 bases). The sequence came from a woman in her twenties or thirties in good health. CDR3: CASSLSGGALSHEQFF. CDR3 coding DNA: TGCGCCAGCAGCTTGTCGGGCGGGGCGCTTTCCCATGAGCAGTTCTTC.